This TCR beta chain appears in the sequencing data of a study of T-cell memory formation after mild COVID-19. Study-level background: There were largely donor-specific TCR clusters. General study points: Clones which contracted sat mainly in CM and EM if CD4+, and in EMRA if CD8+.

V was clipped by 0 bases and J by 6 bases, with 15 bases between them. Germline lookup yields CDR1 LGHNA and CDR2 YSLEER. There are 15 residues in the CDR3. MiXCR, run by TCRdb on the 5' RACE reads, gives a single entry per CDR3 protein. The profile covers 89,000 or so distinct CDR3 sequences, with roughly 13% appearing a single time and around 41% taken by the ten largest. Turning to this clonotype: The target antigen is unknown.

This TCR was recovered from a man in his late teens or twenties who had mild COVID-19 (a few samples of this study predate the infection). Cell type and time point are not known. This chain uses TRBV4-3 with TRBJ2-7, with D perhaps matching TRBD1 or TRBD2 (6 bases each). What was sequenced was PBMCs or a T cell subset sorted from them (not recorded which). The CDR3 is CASSQDRGWGAEQYF. For the CDR3, the DNA is TGCGCCAGCAGCCAAGATCGGGGGTGGGGGGCCGAGCAGTACTTC.